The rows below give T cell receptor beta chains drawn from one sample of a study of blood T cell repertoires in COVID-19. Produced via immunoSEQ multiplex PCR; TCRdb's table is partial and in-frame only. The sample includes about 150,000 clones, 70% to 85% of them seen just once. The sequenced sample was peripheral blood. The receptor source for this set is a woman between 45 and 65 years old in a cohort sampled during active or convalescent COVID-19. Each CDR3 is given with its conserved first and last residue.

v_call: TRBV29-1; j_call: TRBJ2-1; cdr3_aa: CSVDHLTSGAYNEQFF
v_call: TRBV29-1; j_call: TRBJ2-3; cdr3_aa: CSARTGVTSTDTQYF
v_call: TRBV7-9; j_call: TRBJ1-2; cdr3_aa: CASSLEAGLYGYTF
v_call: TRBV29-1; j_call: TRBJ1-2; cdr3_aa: CSVSRYYGYTF
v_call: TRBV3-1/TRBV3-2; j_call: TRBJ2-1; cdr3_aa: CASSEFNEQFF
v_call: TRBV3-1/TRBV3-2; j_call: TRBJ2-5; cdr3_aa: CASSQGSSGGVEETQYF
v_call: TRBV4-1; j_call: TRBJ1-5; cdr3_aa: CASSQGMGGASNQPQHF
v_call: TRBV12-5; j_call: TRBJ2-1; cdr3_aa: CASGLAQTSHEQFF
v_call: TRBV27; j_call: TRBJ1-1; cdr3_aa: CASSFQQGEAFF
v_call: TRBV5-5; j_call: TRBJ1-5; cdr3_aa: CASSFLQDYQPQHF
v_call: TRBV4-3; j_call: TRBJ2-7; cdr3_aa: CASSQDLAGGPSYEQYF
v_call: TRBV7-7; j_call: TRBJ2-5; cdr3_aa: CASSTGTSGGKETQYF
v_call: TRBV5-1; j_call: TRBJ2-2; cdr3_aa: CASSSRDRAEAGELFF
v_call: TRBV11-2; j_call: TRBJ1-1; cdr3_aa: CASSQGRYRRDTEAFF
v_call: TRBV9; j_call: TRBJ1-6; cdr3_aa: CASSVERGSPLHF
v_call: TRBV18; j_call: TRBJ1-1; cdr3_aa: CASSRTGGWWTTEAFF
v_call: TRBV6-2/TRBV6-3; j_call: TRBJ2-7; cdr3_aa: CASSYSGDRSVHEQYF
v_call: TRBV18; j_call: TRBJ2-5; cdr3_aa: CASSPQGAGAETQYF
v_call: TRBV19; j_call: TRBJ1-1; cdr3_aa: CASTSIDSMNTEAFF
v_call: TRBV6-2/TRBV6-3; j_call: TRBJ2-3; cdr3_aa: CASSHRSGSTDTQYF
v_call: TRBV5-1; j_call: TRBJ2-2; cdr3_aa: CATRMTVPSTGELFF
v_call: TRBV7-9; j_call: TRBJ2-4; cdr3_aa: CASSLGGTGKQNIQYF
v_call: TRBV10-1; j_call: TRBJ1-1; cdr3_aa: CASKGQGAVSTEAFF
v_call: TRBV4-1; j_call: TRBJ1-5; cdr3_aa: CASSQDARGADSNQPQHF
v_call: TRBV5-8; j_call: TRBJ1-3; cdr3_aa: CASSLGPHDTTIYF
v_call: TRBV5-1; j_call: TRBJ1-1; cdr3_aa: CASSFNRNTEAFF
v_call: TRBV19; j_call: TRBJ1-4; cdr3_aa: CASSTLLQGYNEKLFF